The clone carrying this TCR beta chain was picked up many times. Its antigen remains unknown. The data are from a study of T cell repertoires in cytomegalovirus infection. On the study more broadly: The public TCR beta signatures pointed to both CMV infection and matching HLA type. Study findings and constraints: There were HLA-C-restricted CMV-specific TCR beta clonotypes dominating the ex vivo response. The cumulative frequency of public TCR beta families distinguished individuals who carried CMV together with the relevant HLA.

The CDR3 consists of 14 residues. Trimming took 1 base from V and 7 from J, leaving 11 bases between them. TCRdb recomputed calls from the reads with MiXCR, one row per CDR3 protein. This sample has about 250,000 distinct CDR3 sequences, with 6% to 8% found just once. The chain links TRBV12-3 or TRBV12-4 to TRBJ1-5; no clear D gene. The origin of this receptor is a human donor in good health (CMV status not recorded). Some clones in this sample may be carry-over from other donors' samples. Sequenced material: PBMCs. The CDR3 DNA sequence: TGTGCCAGCAGTTTAGGGAGCAGTAGGCAGCCCCAGCATTTT. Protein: CASSLGSSRQPQHF.